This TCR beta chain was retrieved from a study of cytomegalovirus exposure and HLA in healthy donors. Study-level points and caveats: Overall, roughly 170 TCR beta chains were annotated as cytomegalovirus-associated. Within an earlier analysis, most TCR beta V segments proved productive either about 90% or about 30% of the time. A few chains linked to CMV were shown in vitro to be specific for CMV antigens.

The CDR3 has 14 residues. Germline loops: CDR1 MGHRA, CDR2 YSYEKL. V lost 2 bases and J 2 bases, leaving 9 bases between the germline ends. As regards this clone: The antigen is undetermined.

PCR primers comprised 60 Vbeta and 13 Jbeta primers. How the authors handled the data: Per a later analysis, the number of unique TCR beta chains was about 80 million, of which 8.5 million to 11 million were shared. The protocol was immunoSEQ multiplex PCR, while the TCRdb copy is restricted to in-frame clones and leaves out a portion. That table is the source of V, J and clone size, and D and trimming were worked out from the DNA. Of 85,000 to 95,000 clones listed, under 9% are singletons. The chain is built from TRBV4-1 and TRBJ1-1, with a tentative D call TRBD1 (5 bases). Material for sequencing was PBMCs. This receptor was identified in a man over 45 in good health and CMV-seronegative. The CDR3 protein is CASSQQGFNTEAFF. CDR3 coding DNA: TGCGCCAGCAGCCAACAGGGATTTAACACTGAAGCTTTCTTT.